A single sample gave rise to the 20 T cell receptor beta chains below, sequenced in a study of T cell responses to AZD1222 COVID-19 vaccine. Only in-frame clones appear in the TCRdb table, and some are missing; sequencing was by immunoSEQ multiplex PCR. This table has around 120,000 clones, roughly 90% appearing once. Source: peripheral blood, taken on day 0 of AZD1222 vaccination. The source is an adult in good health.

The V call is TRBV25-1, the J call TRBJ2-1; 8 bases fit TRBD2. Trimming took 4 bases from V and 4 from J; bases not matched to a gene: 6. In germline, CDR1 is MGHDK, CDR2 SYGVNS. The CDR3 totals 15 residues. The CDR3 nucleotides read TGTGCCAGCAGTGGAGCGGGAGTGGTGTACAATGAGCAGTTCTTC. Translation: CASSGAGVVYNEQFF. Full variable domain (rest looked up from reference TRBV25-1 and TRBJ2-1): EADIYQTPRYLVIGTGKKITLECSQTMGHDKMYWYQQDPGMELHLIHYSYGVNSTEKGDLSSESTVSRIRTEHFPLTLESARPSHTSQYLCASSGAGVVYNEQFFGPGTRLTVL.

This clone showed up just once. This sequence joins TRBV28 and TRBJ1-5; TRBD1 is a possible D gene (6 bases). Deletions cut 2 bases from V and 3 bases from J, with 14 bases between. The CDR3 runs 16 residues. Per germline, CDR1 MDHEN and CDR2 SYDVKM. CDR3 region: CASSLRRQEINQPQHF. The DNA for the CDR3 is TGTGCCAGCAGTTTAAGGAGACAGGAGATCAATCAGCCCCAGCATTTT.

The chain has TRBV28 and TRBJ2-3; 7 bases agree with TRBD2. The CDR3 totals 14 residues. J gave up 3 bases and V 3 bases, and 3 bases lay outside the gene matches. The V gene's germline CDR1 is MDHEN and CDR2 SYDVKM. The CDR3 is CASSFFSGTDTQYF. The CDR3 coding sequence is TGTGCCAGCAGTTTCTTTAGCGGGACAGATACGCAGTATTTT.

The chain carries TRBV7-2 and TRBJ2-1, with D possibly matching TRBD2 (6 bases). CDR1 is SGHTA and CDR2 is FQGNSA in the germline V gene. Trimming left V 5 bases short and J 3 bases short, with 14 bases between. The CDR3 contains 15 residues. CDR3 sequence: CASSVGPDYYNEQFF. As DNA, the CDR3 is TGTGCCAGCAGCGTAGGACCGGACTACTACAATGAGCAGTTCTTC.

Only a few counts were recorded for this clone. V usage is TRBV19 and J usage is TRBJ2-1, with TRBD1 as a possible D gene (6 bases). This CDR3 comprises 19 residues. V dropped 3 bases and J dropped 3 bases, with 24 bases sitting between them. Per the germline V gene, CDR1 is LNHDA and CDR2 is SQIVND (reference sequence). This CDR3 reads CASSIRLALGGANYNEQFF. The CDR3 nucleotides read TGTGCCAGTAGTATCCGCCTTGCCTTAGGGGGAGCGAACTACAATGAGCAGTTCTTC. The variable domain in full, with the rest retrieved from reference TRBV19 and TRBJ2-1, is DGGITQSPKYLFRKEGQNVTLSCEQNLNHDAMYWYRQDPGQGLRLIYYSQIVNDFQKGDIAEGYSVSREKKESFPLTVTSAQKNPTAFYLCASSIRLALGGANYNEQFFGPGTRLTVL.

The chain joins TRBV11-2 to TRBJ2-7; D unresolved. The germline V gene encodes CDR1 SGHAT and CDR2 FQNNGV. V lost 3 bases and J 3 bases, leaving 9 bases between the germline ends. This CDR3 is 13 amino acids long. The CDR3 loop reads CASSFTDLYEQYF. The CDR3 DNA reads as TGTGCCAGCAGCTTTACCGACCTCTACGAGCAGTACTTC.

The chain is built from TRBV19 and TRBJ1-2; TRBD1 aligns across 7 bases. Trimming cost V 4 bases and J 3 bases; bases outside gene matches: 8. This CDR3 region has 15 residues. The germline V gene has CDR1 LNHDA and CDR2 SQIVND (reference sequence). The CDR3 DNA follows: TGTGCCAGTAGTACGAGCGGGACAGTACACTATGGCTACACCTTC. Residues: CASSTSGTVHYGYTF.

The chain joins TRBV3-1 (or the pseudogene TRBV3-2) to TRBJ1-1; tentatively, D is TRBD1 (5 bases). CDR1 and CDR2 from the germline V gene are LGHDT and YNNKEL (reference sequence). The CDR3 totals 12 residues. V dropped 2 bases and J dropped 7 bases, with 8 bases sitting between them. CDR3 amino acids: CASSQTGFEAFF. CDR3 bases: TGTGCCAGCAGCCAAACAGGCTTTGAAGCTTTCTTT.

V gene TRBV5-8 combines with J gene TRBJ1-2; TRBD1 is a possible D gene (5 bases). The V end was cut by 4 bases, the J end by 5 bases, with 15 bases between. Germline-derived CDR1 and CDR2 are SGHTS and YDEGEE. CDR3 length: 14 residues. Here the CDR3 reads CASSPGTGEYGYTF. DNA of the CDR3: TGTGCCAGCAGCCCAGGGACGGGGGAATATGGCTACACCTTC.

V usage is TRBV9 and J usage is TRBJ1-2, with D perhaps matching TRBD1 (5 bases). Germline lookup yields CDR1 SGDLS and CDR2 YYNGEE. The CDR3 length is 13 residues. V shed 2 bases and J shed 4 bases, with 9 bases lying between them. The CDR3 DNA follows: TGTGCCAGCAGCGTTGGGGGAATCTATGGCTACACCTTC. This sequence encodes CASSVGGIYGYTF.

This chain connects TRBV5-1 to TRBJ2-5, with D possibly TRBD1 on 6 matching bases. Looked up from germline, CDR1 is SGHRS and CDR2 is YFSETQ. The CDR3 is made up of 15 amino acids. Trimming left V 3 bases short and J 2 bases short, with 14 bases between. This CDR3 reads CASSSLIQGQETQYF. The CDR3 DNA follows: TGCGCCAGCAGCTCCCTGATACAGGGTCAAGAGACCCAGTACTTC.

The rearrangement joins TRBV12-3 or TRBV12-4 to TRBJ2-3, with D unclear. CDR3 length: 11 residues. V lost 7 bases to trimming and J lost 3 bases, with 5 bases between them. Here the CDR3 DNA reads TGTGCCAGCAAAGGAACAGATACGCAGTATTTT. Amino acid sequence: CASKGTDTQYF.

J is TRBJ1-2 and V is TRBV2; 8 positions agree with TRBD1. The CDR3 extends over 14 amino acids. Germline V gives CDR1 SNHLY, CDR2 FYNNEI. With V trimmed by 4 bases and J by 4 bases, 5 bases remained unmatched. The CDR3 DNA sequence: TGTGCCAGCAGTGGTGACAGGGGAGGCTATGGCTACACCTTC. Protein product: CASSGDRGGYGYTF.

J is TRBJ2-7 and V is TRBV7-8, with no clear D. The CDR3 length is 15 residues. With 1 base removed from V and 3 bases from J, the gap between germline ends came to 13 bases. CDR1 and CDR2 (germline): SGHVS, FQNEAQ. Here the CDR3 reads CASSLEPGTGYEQYF. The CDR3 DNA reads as TGTGCCAGCAGCTTAGAACCAGGAACGGGCTACGAGCAGTACTTC. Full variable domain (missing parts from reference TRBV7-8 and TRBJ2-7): GAGVSQSPRYKVAKRGQDVALRCDPISGHVSLFWYQQALGQGPEFLTYFQNEAQLDKSGLPSDRFFAERPEGSVSTLKIQRTQQEDSAVYLCASSLEPGTGYEQYFGPGTRLTVT.

The CDR3 here is CASSLVTGGGFHTEAFF. CDR3 nucleotide sequence: TGTGCCAGCAGCTTAGTGACAGGGGGCGGTTTTCACACTGAAGCTTTCTTT. The chain links TRBV11-2 to TRBJ1-1; 10 nucleotides align to TRBD1. Germline loops: CDR1 SGHAT, CDR2 FQNNGV. The length of the CDR3 is 17 residues. V shed 1 base, J shed 3 bases, and the junction held 8 bases outside the gene matches.

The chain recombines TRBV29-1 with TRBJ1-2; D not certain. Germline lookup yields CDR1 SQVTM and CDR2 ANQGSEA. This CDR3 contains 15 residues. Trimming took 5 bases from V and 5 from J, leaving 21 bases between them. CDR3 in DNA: TGCAGCGTTAACGGTCGAAGAAGTCCTCAGTATGGCTACACCTTC. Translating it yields CSVNGRRSPQYGYTF.

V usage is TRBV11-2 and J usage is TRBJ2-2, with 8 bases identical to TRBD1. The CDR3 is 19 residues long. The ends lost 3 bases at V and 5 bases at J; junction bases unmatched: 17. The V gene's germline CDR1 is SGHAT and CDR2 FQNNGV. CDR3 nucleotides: TGTGCCAGCAGCTTTCCTTCAGGACAGGGAGGACGAAAGACCGGGGAGCTGTTTTTT. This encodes CASSFPSGQGGRKTGELFF.

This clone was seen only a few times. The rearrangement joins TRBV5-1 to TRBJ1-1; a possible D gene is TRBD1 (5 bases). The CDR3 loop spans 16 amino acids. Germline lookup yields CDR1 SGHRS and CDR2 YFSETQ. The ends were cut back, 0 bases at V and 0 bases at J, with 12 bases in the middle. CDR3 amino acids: CASSLGSGTMNTEAFF. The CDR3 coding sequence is TGCGCCAGCAGCTTGGGATCAGGGACTATGAACACTGAAGCTTTCTTT.

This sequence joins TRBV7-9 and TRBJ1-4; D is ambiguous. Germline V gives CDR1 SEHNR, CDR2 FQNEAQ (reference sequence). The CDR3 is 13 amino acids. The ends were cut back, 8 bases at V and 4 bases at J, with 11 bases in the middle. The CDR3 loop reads CASREGFNEKLFF. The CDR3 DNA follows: TGTGCCAGCCGGGAGGGATTTAATGAAAAACTGTTTTTT. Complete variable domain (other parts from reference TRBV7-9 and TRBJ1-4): DTGVSQNPRHKITKRGQNVTFRCDPISEHNRLYWYRQTLGQGPEFLTYFQNEAQLEKSRLLSDRFSAERPKGSFSTLEIQRTEQGDSAMYLCASREGFNEKLFFGSGTQLSVL.

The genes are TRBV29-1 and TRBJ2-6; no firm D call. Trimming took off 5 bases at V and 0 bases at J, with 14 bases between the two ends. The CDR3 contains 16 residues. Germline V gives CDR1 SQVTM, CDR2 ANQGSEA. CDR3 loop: CSVSGDESSGANVLTF. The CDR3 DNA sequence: TGCAGCGTTTCGGGCGATGAAAGCTCTGGGGCCAACGTCCTGACTTTC. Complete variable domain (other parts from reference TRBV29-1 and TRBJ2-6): SAVISQKPSRDICQRGTSLTIQCQVDSQVTMMFWYRQQPGQSLTLIATANQGSEATYESGFVIDKFPISRPNLTFSTLTVSNMSPEDSSIYLCSVSGDESSGANVLTFGAGSRLTVL.